Sequencing of this T cell receptor (beta chain) was carried out in a study of blood T cell repertoires in COVID-19. J lost 0 bases, V lost 7 bases, and 14 bases had no gene match. Germline assignment: CDR1 MDHEN and CDR2 SYDVKM. This CDR3 comprises 17 residues. Data came from immunoSEQ multiplex PCR; TCRdb stores just in-frame clones and leaves some out. The data contain about 120,000 clones, about 85% of them singletons. Sequencing was performed on peripheral blood. This TCR was recovered from a man aged 60 to 69 with acute or convalescent COVID-19. The genes are TRBV28 and TRBJ1-2, with 7 bases lining up with TRBD1. The CDR3 bases are TGTGCCAGCACCTCTGGGGCCAGGGGGGCCTCTAACTATGGCTACACCTTC. It codes for CASTSGARGASNYGYTF.